The entry below describes one T cell receptor (beta chain). Its target is not known. Only in-frame clones appear in the TCRdb table, and some are missing; sequencing was by immunoSEQ multiplex PCR. The repertoire holds around 450,000 clones, with roughly 87% as singletons. This sample is part of a study of Ad26.COV2.S vaccination and SARS-CoV-2 variants. Study summary: Donor got 5x10^10 or 1x10^11 viral particles of Ad26.COV2.S.

CDR3 length equals 14 residues. V lost 4 bases to trimming and J lost 6 bases; unmatched junction nucleotides: 4. Looked up from germline, CDR1 is SGHRS and CDR2 is YFSETQ. Treatment given: some 20 received Ad26.COV2.S at low or high dose, single or two shots; 5 received placebo; per-sample allocation not given. Day 63 after the first vaccine or placebo injection was the time point for sampling. The study used a vaccine consisting of an Ad26 vector that expressed Wuhan-strain SARS-CoV-2 spike. Study observations and caveats: Measurement of non-spike TCR breadth gave similar results in vaccine and placebo recipients.

The sequence derives from a person between 18 and 60 years old who received the Ad26.COV2.S COVID-19 vaccine or a placebo. The sample consisted of peripheral blood, taken in a trial of Ad26.COV2.S vaccine versus placebo. This rearrangement joins TRBV5-1 to TRBJ1-5; TRBD1 matches at 10 bases. CDR3 nucleotides: TGCGCCAGCAGCAAGGACAGGGGGGGTCAGCCCCAGCATTTT. Amino acids: CASSKDRGGQPQHF.